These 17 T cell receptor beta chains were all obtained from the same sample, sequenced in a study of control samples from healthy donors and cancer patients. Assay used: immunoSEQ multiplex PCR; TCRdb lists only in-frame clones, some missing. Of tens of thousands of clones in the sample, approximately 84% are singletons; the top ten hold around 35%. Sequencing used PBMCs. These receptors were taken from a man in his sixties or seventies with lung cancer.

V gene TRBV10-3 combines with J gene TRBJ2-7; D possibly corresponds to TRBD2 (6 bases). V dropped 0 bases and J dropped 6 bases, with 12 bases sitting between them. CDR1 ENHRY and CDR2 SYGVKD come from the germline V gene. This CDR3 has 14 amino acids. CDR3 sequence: CAISESRGRGEQYF. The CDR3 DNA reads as TGTGCCATCAGTGAGTCGAGAGGGCGGGGCGAGCAGTACTTC.

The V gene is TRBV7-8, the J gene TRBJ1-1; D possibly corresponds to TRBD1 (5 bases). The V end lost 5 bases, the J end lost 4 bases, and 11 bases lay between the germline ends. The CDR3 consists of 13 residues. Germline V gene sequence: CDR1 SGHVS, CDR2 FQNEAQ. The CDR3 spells CASSPGGSTEAFF. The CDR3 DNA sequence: TGTGCCAGCAGCCCGGGGGGGAGCACTGAAGCTTTCTTT.

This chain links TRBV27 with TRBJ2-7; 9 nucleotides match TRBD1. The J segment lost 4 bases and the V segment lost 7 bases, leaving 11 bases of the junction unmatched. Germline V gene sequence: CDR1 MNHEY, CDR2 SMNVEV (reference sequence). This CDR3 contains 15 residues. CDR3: CASTLGQGLVYEQYF. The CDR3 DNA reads TGTGCCAGCACCCTGGGACAGGGATTAGTTTACGAGCAGTACTTC.

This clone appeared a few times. Here the CDR3 reads CASRDRTGELFF. For the CDR3, the DNA is TGTGCCAGCAGGGACAGGACCGGGGAGCTGTTTTTT. The chain recombines TRBV5-4 with TRBJ2-2; 7 positions agree with TRBD1. V shed 5 bases and J 5 bases; nucleotides not matched to a gene: 0. Germline V gene lookup returns CDR1 SGHNT and CDR2 YYREEE (reference sequence). The length of the CDR3 is 12 residues.

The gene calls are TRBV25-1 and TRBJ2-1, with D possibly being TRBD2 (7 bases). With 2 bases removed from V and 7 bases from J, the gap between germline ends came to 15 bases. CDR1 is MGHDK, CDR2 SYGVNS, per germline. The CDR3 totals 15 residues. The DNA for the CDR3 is TGTGCCAGCAGTGAAGAGGGGGGGGCCTGGAATGAGCAGTTCTTC. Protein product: CASSEEGGAWNEQFF. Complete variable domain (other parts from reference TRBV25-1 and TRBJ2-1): EADIYQTPRYLVIGTGKKITLECSQTMGHDKMYWYQQDPGMELHLIHYSYGVNSTEKGDLSSESTVSRIRTEHFPLTLESARPSHTSQYLCASSEEGGAWNEQFFGPGTRLTVL.

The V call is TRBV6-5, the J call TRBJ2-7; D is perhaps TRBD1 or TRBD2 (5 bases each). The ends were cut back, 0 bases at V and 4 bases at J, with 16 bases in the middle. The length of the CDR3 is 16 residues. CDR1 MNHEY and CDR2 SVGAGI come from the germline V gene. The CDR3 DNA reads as TGTGCCAGCAGTTACTCGAACCGGGGCGCTTTATACGAGCAGTACTTC. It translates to CASSYSNRGALYEQYF.

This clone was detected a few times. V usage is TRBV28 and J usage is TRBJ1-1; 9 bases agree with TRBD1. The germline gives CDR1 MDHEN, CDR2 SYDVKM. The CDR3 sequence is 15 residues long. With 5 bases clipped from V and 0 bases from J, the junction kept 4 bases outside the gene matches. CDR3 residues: CASSIGTGMNTEAFF. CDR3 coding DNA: TGTGCCAGCAGTATAGGGACAGGGATGAACACTGAAGCTTTCTTT.

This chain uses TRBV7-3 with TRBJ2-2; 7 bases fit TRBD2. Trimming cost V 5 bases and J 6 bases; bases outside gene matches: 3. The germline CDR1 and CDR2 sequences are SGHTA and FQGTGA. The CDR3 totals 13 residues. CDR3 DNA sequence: TGTGCCAGCAGCCCCGCGGGAGCCGGGGAGCTGTTTTTT. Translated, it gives CASSPAGAGELFF.

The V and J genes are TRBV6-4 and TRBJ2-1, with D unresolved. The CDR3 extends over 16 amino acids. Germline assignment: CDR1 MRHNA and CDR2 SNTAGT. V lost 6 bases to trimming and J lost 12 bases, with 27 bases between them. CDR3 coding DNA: TGTGCCAGCAGCGAGTTTCCGGCGACATCCCTAAAAGTGCAGTTCTTC. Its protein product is CASSEFPATSLKVQFF.

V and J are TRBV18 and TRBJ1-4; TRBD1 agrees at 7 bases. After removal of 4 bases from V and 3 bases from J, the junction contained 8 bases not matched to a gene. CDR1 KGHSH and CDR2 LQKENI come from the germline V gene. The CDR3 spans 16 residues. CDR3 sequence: CASSQTSGQSNEKLFF. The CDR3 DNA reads TGTGCCAGCTCACAAACTTCGGGACAGTCTAATGAAAAACTGTTTTTT.

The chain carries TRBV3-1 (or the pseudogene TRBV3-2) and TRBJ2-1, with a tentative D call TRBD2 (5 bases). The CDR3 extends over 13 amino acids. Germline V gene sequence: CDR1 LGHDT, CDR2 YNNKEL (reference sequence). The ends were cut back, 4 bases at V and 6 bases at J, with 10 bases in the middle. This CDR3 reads CASSLASRNEQFF. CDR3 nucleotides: TGTGCCAGCAGCCTGGCTAGCCGCAATGAGCAGTTCTTC.

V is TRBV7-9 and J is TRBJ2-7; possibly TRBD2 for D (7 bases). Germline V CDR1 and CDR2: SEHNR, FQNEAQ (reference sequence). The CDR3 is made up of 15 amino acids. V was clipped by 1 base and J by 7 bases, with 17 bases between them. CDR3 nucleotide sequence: TGTGCCAGCAGCTTAGTCGCGGGGGCGTCGTGGGAGCAGTACTTC. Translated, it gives CASSLVAGASWEQYF.

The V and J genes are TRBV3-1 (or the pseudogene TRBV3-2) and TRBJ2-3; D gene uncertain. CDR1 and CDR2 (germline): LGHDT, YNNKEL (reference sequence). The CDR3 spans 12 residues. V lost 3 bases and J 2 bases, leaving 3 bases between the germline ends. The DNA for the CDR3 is TGTGCCAGCAGCCACAACACAGATACGCAGTATTTT. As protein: CASSHNTDTQYF.

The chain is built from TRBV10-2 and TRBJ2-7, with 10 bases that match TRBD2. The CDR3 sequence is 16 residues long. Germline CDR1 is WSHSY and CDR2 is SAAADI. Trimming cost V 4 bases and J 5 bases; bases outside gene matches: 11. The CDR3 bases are TGCGCCAGCAGTGCCCGGGGAGCGGGGGGGCTTGACGAGCAGTACTTC. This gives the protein CASSARGAGGLDEQYF.

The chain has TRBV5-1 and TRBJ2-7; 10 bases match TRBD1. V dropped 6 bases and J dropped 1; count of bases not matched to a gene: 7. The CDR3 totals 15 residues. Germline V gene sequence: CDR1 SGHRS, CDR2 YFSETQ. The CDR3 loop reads CASKGGTGVSYEQYF. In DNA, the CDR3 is TGCGCCAGCAAGGGCGGGACAGGGGTGTCCTACGAGCAGTACTTC.

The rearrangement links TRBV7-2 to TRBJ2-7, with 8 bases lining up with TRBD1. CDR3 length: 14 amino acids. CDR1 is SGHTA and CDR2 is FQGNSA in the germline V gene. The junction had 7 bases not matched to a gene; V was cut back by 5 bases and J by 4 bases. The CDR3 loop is CASSDGQGQYEQYF. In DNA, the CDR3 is TGTGCCAGCAGCGACGGACAGGGACAATACGAGCAGTACTTC.

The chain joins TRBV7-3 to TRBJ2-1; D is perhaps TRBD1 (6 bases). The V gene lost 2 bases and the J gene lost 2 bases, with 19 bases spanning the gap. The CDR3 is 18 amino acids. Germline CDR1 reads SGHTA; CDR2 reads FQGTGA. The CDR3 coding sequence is TGTGCCAGCAGCTTAGGCAGGGGCAAGCGGTACCCCTACAATGAGCAGTTCTTC. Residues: CASSLGRGKRYPYNEQFF.